Reported below is one T cell receptor (beta chain). The CDR3 loop spans 12 amino acids. The germline gives CDR1 SQVTM, CDR2 ANQGSEA. The V end was cut by 5 bases, the J end by 4 bases, with 10 bases between. Through a sample-barcoded 5' primer and a J-beta primer mix, a second PCR was run for roughly 6 to 11 cycles. TCRdb processed the 5' RACE reads anew with MiXCR; each CDR3 protein has one entry. The sample lists approximately 790,000 distinct CDR3 sequences; around two thirds were seen once. This sample was included in a study of blood T cells in healthy people across ages. V gene TRBV29-1 combines with J gene TRBJ2-3; D ambiguous. Sequencing input: blood. The clonotype comes from a man between 25 and 39 years old in good health. The CDR3 DNA follows: TGCAGCGTTCCCAAGGTGGCAGATACGCAGTATTTT. This gives the protein CSVPKVADTQYF.